The 21 T cell receptor beta chains given below trace back to one sample, sequenced in a study of blood T cell repertoires in COVID-19 (dated by TCRdb to 2018 to 2020). Receptors were amplified or captured by the immunoSEQ multiplex PCR assay. Entries here come from immuneACCESS through TCRdb and include only in-frame sequences with V and J called. Some clones fail to appear in such tables; in the studies checked, an unresolved V gene covers under half of the shortfall, and the cause of the remainder is unknown. The sample table holds about 85,000 clones, of which 87% were seen once. Of the sample, almost 5.5% falls within the top ten clones. Sample: peripheral blood. The source is a man aged 55-75 years with acute or convalescent COVID-19.

The chain is built from TRBV30 and TRBJ1-1, with 9 bases that match TRBD1. Per the germline V gene, CDR1 is GTSNPN and CDR2 is SVGIG (reference sequence). This CDR3 comprises 13 residues. V was clipped by 3 bases and J by 7 bases; unmatched bases: 6. DNA of the CDR3: TGTGCCTGGAGGAGGGGGACAGGGAGTGAAGCTTTCTTT. Its protein is CAWRRGTGSEAFF. Looking up the rest from reference TRBV30 and TRBJ1-1 gives the full variable domain: SQTIHQWPATLVQPVGSPLSLECTVEGTSNPNLYWYRQAAGRGLQLLFYSVGIGQISSEVPQNLSASRPQDRQFILSSKKLLLSDSGFYLCAWRRGTGSEAFFGQGTRLTVV.

The chain has TRBV6-2 or TRBV6-3 and TRBJ2-1; 7 positions match TRBD2. V shed 0 bases and J 3 bases; nucleotides not matched to a gene: 2. CDR3 length: 15 residues. The germline V gene encodes CDR1 MNHEY and CDR2 SVGEGT. Here the CDR3 DNA reads TGTGCCAGCAGTTACTCTGGCGGGGGCTACAATGAGCAGTTCTTC. It specifies CASSYSGGGYNEQFF.

The chain recombines TRBV2 with TRBJ2-3, with TRBD2 as a possible D gene (6 bases). Trimming took 2 bases from V and 2 from J, leaving 11 bases between them. Per germline, CDR1 SNHLY and CDR2 FYNNEI. The CDR3 has 15 residues. CDR3 nucleotide sequence: TGTGCCAGCAGTGAAACTCCGGGACTCACAGATACGCAGTATTTT. Translating gives CASSETPGLTDTQYF.

This clone is a singleton in its sample. V and J are TRBV7-2 and TRBJ1-5; no reliable D call. Trimming removed 6 bases from V and 5 bases from J, with 8 bases in between. CDR3 length equals 12 residues. Per the germline V gene, CDR1 is SGHTA and CDR2 is FQGNSA. The CDR3 sequence is CASRGSDQPQHF. The CDR3 DNA follows: TGTGCCAGCAGGGGCTCGGATCAGCCCCAGCATTTT. Together with reference TRBV7-2 and TRBJ1-5, the CDR3 gives the full variable domain: GAGVSQSPSNKVTEKGKDVELRCDPISGHTALYWYRQSLGQGLEFLIYFQGNSAPDKSGLPSDRFSAERTGGSVSTLTIQRTQQEDSAVYLCASRGSDQPQHFGDGTRLSIL.

The chain is built from TRBV21-1 and TRBJ1-4; the listed D gene, TRBD1, was not tested against the DNA. TRBV21-1 is an annotated pseudogene. The CDR3 covers 16 residues. CDR3 residues: CASSSSPQATNEKLFF. The CDR3 DNA reads as TGTGCCAGCAGCTCAAGCCCACAGGCAACTAATGAAAAACTGTTTTTT.

This clone was seen repeatedly, ten times or more. The chain links TRBV11-2 to TRBJ1-5; D is possibly TRBD1 (6 bases). V shed 3 bases and J shed 4 bases, with 10 bases lying between them. The length of the CDR3 is 14 residues. Germline V gene data show CDR1 as SGHAT and CDR2 as FQNNGV. The CDR3 nucleotides read TGTGCCAGCAGCTTCAGGGGAAAGAATCAGCCCCAGCATTTT. This sequence encodes CASSFRGKNQPQHF.

The chain uses TRBV9 and TRBJ2-5; 10 nucleotides agree with TRBD2. CDR1 is SGDLS and CDR2 is YYNGEE in the germline V gene. V shed 0 bases and J 2 bases; nucleotides not matched to a gene: 22. The CDR3 extends over 22 amino acids. The DNA of the CDR3 is TGTGCCAGCAGCGTAGCTGGTAAGTCAGGGGCCCCCCAGCGGGGGGGGCAAGAGACCCAGTACTTC. Its translation is CASSVAGKSGAPQRGGQETQYF.

CDR3 protein: CASSSRQRSSSYEQYF. Written as DNA, the CDR3 is TGTGCCAGCAGTTCCAGACAGAGAAGTTCCTCCTACGAGCAGTACTTC. The chain couples TRBV28 to TRBJ2-7; weak D call: TRBD1 (5 bases). The germline CDR1 and CDR2 sequences are MDHEN and SYDVKM. There are 16 residues in the CDR3. The ends were cut back, 4 bases at V and 0 bases at J, with 16 bases in the middle.

The J gene is TRBJ2-3, the V gene TRBV5-1, with 8 bases aligning to TRBD2. CDR1 is SGHRS and CDR2 is YFSETQ in the germline V gene. V trimming: 1 base; J trimming: 3 bases; junction bases outside the gene matches: 7. The CDR3 totals 16 residues. CDR3 sequence (DNA): TGCGCCAGCAGCTTGTACCGCGGGGGGAAGACAGATACGCAGTATTTT. It yields the protein CASSLYRGGKTDTQYF.

The chain is built from TRBV5-5 and TRBJ2-5; tentative D call: TRBD2 (5 bases). This CDR3 region has 13 residues. Germline V gene data show CDR1 as SGHKS and CDR2 as YYEKEE (reference sequence). V dropped 1 base and J dropped 4 bases, with 8 bases sitting between them. The CDR3 region has the DNA TGTGCCAGCAGCTTGCCTAGCCCAGAGACCCAGTACTTC. Translating it yields CASSLPSPETQYF.

This clone was observed a single time. The chain carries TRBV9 and TRBJ1-2; D is possibly TRBD1 (5 bases). Germline V lookup: CDR1 SGDLS, CDR2 YYNGEE. CDR3 length: 15 residues. The V and J ends lost 3 bases and 4 bases respectively, with 16 bases between them. CDR3 in DNA: TGTGCCAGCAGCGACGAAGGCAGGGAACTCTATGGCTACACCTTC. It yields the protein CASSDEGRELYGYTF.

This sequence joins TRBV11-2 and TRBJ1-5; a possible D gene is TRBD1 (5 bases). V was cut by 9 bases and J by 3 bases, with 12 bases left in between. Germline CDR1 is SGHAT and CDR2 is FQNNGV. This CDR3 has 13 amino acids. The CDR3 DNA sequence: TGTGCCAGAAACAGGAAACCCAATCAGCCCCAGCATTTT. This codes for CARNRKPNQPQHF.

The rearrangement uses TRBV19 and TRBJ1-1; 7 positions match TRBD1. Germline-derived CDR1 and CDR2 are LNHDA and SQIVND (reference sequence). CDR3 length equals 15 residues. V lost 5 bases, J lost 1 base, and 7 bases stayed unmatched. CDR3 loop: CASSGATGWNTEAFF. For the CDR3, the DNA is TGTGCCAGTAGTGGCGCGACAGGGTGGAACACTGAAGCTTTCTTT.

The chain recombines TRBV9 with TRBJ2-1; TRBD2 might be the D (7 bases). Deletions cut 2 bases from V and 5 bases from J, with 20 bases between. CDR1 SGDLS and CDR2 YYNGEE come from the germline V gene. The CDR3 runs 17 residues. The CDR3 is CASSVGLGASGDNEQFF. CDR3 DNA sequence: TGTGCCAGCAGCGTCGGCCTGGGGGCTAGCGGCGACAATGAGCAGTTCTTC.

The chain is built from TRBV7-9 and TRBJ2-3, with TRBD2 identical over 8 bases. After removal of 5 bases from V and 4 bases from J, the junction contained 5 bases not matched to a gene. CDR1 is SEHNR and CDR2 is FQNEAQ in the germline V gene (reference sequence). The CDR3 is 14 amino acids. The CDR3 coding sequence is TGTGCCAGCAGCCCCGTCGGGGGGGCAGATACGCAGTATTTT. Its translation: CASSPVGGADTQYF.

The chain uses TRBV19 and TRBJ1-1; 12 nucleotides agree with TRBD1. The CDR3 consists of 16 residues. The ends lost 3 bases at V and 5 bases at J; junction bases unmatched: 7. Germline V lookup: CDR1 LNHDA, CDR2 SQIVND (reference sequence). The CDR3 here is CASSIGDRGPVTEAFF. The CDR3 DNA sequence: TGTGCCAGTAGTATCGGGGACAGGGGGCCCGTTACTGAAGCTTTCTTT.

V gene TRBV3-1 (or the pseudogene TRBV3-2) combines with J gene TRBJ1-3, with TRBD1 matching over 9 bases. J was trimmed by 0 bases and V by 3 bases; bases with no gene match: 9. Germline V gene data show CDR1 as LGHDT and CDR2 as YNNKEL (reference sequence). This CDR3 has 18 amino acids. The CDR3 nucleotides read TGTGCCAGCAGCCAGGGGGACAGGGTCCTGTCCTCTGGAAACACCATATATTTT. It yields the protein CASSQGDRVLSSGNTIYF.

The table lists this clone with a few counts. This chain uses TRBV6-2 or TRBV6-3 with TRBJ2-7, with 8 bases lining up with TRBD2. The CDR3 loop spans 14 amino acids. Germline CDR1 is MNHEY and CDR2 is SVGEGT. V shed 6 bases, J shed 2 bases, and the junction held 6 bases outside the gene matches. The CDR3 spells CASSIAGFTYEQYF. The CDR3 DNA sequence: TGTGCCAGCAGCATAGCGGGGTTTACCTACGAGCAGTACTTC.

This clone showed up just once. The J gene is TRBJ2-3, the V gene TRBV25-1; 12 bases fit TRBD1. CDR1 is MGHDK, CDR2 SYGVNS, per germline. This CDR3 comprises 15 residues. With 6 bases clipped from V and 5 bases from J, the junction kept 6 bases outside the gene matches. The CDR3 nucleotides are TGTGCCAGCAGCATAGGGACAGGGGGCGGAGATACGCAGTATTTT. This translates into CASSIGTGGGDTQYF.

This chain connects TRBV5-5 to TRBJ1-1; D remains ambiguous. Looked up from germline, CDR1 is SGHKS and CDR2 is YYEKEE (reference sequence). The CDR3 totals 14 residues. Trimming left V 2 bases short and J 1 base short, with 9 bases between. The CDR3 loop is CASSFTAQNTEAFF. The CDR3 bases are TGTGCCAGCAGCTTTACAGCCCAGAACACTGAAGCTTTCTTT.

The CDR3 loop is CASSLKAINYGYTF. The CDR3 nucleotides read TGTGCCAGCAGCTTGAAAGCTATAAACTATGGCTACACCTTC. This chain uses TRBV5-4 with TRBJ1-2; no firm D call. Trimming took off 1 base at V and 2 bases at J, with 9 bases between the two ends. Germline lookup yields CDR1 SGHNT and CDR2 YYREEE (reference sequence). This CDR3 is 14 amino acids long.